Below are 8 T cell receptor beta chains sequenced from a single sample in a study of beta chain features in type 1 diabetes. TCRB transcripts that were expressed got sequenced, as all of the isolated RNA had been reverse transcribed. Produced via immunoSEQ multiplex PCR; TCRdb's table is partial and in-frame only. Of over 700,000 clones listed, about a sixth were seen once; the top ten hold 0.023%. Input material: naive CD4+ T cells from blood. All receptors derive from a woman between 18 and 29 years old in good health.

The rearrangement uses TRBV7-6 and TRBJ1-4; D is possibly TRBD1 (5 bases). Germline V gene data show CDR1 as SGHVS and CDR2 as FNYEAQ. The CDR3 covers 15 residues. The V and J ends lost 8 bases and 0 bases respectively, with 13 bases between them. Here the CDR3 reads CASGVGGTTNEKLFF. Here the CDR3 DNA reads TGTGCCAGCGGCGTGGGGGGAACAACTAATGAAAAACTGTTTTTT.

The chain couples TRBV7-9 to TRBJ2-7; a weak D match, TRBD1 (5 bases). Germline assignment: CDR1 SEHNR and CDR2 FQNEAQ (reference sequence). The CDR3 runs 15 residues. Trimming took 2 bases from V and 5 from J, leaving 16 bases between them. CDR3 loop: CASSLFPGSLHEQYF. The DNA for the CDR3 is TGTGCCAGCAGCTTATTTCCAGGGTCCCTTCACGAGCAGTACTTC. Together with reference TRBV7-9 and TRBJ2-7, the CDR3 gives the full variable domain: DTGVSQNPRHKITKRGQNVTFRCDPISEHNRLYWYRQTLGQGPEFLTYFQNEAQLEKSRLLSDRFSAERPKGSFSTLEIQRTEQGDSAMYLCASSLFPGSLHEQYFGPGTRLTVT.

V usage is TRBV4-1 and J usage is TRBJ1-4, with a possible D match to TRBD1 (5 bases). V was trimmed by 3 bases and J by 11 bases, leaving 13 bases between them. Germline CDR1 reads MGHRA; CDR2 reads YSYEKL. This CDR3 contains 13 residues. Here the CDR3 reads CASSHLLGEKLFF. The DNA of the CDR3 is TGCGCCAGCAGCCATCTCCTGGGGGAGAAACTGTTTTTT.

A few counts support this clone. This chain connects TRBV6-5 to TRBJ1-4; a weak D match, TRBD1 (6 bases). Germline CDR1 MNHEY, CDR2 SVGAGI. This CDR3 is built from 16 residues. Trimming cost V 4 bases and J 4 bases, with 16 bases left between them. The CDR3 loop is CASSSQGGQFNEKLFF. The CDR3 DNA follows: TGTGCCAGCAGTTCTCAAGGTGGACAGTTTAATGAAAAACTGTTTTTT.

This clone came up a few times. This chain uses TRBV29-1 with TRBJ2-7; TRBD1 matches 10 bases. The germline CDR1 and CDR2 sequences are SQVTM and ANQGSEA. V lost 8 bases and J lost 7; bases outside the gene matches: 11. The CDR3 has 13 amino acids. The CDR3 reads CSTAGQGTAEQYF. CDR3 nucleotides: TGCAGCACTGCGGGACAGGGGACGGCTGAGCAGTACTTC.

V is TRBV15 and J is TRBJ2-5; D may be TRBD1 (6 bases). The CDR3 spans 17 residues. Trimming left V 6 bases short and J 5 bases short, with 25 bases between. The germline V gene has CDR1 LNHNV and CDR2 YYDKDF (reference sequence). The CDR3: CATSLTLYRGRGETQYF. The CDR3 bases are TGTGCCACCAGTCTTACCCTTTATAGGGGCAGGGGTGAGACCCAGTACTTC.

This clone was observed a handful of times. One junction end does not reproduce the germline sequence, and a read error may be involved. The rearrangement joins TRBV7-9 to TRBJ2-7; 8 bases are shared with TRBD1. The length of the CDR3 is 12 residues. Germline CDR1 is SEHNR and CDR2 is FQNEAQ (reference sequence). CDR3 in DNA: TGTGCCAGCAGCTTAGGATCCGGGACAGGCCATTTC. This gives the protein CASSLGSGTGHF. The whole variable domain, remainder taken from reference TRBV7-9 and TRBJ2-7, is DTGVSQNPRHKITKRGQNVTFRCDPISEHNRLYWYRQTLGQGPEFLTYFQNEAQLEKSRLLSDRFSAERPKGSFSTLEIQRTEQGDSAMYLCASSLGSGTGHFGPGTRLTVT.

This clone was counted a few times. The chain is built from TRBV29-1 and TRBJ2-3; 8 bases are shared with TRBD1. CDR3 length: 14 amino acids. Germline V lookup: CDR1 SQVTM, CDR2 ANQGSEA. Trimming removed 4 bases from V and 5 bases from J; junction bases left unmatched: 8. The chain's CDR3 is CSVALGQGGDTQYF. DNA of the CDR3: TGCAGCGTTGCGCTTGGACAGGGCGGAGATACGCAGTATTTT.